A selection of T cell receptor beta chains follows, all from one sample in a study of cytomegalovirus exposure and HLA in healthy donors. Profiled with immunoSEQ multiplex PCR; TCRdb holds only in-frame clones, not every one. The sample holds about 98,000 clones; under 70% are singletons and the top ten take about 2.5%. The sequenced sample consisted of PBMCs. The receptors derive from a man aged 50-59 years in good health and CMV-seronegative. Both conserved end residues are trimmed from each CDR3.

TRBV4-1	TRBJ2-3	ASSQAGLAGGSGGTDTQY
TRBV6-5	TRBJ1-2	ASSKQGFDYGYT
TRBV5-1	TRBJ2-5	ASSLGQGRWQETQY
TRBV19	TRBJ2-1	ASSAQDRLSYNEQF
TRBV4-2	TRBJ2-5	ASSQDGVGRVQY
TRBV28	TRBJ2-7	ASSSPFSSSNEQY
TRBV5-1	TRBJ1-2	ASSPSGDYGYT
TRBV5-1	TRBJ2-1	ASSLGQGVHEQF
TRBV7-9	TRBJ2-3	ASRNGPTDTQY
TRBV19	TRBJ2-1	ASSTGLARYNEQF
TRBV11-3	TRBJ2-1	ASSSGEIGNEQF
TRBV30	TRBJ2-2	AWSLGGRTGELF
TRBV6-1	TRBJ1-1	ASSEGGRRAF
TRBV9	TRBJ2-4	ASSVGSENIQY
TRBV28	TRBJ1-2	ASSSRQIYGYT
TRBV28	TRBJ1-2	ASSIGQFYGYT
TRBV4-3	.	ASSQLTGTDSYEQY
TRBV6-5	.	ASSQTGSYSYEQY